The rows below give T cell receptor beta chains drawn from one sample of a study of T cell clonotyping in hematopoietic cell transplantation. The method was immunoSEQ multiplex PCR; TCRdb's version includes in-frame clones alone and lacks a portion of them. The sample shows about 15,000 clones, about 60% of them seen only once. Material for sequencing was PBMCs. Receptor source: a human donor who either received an allogeneic hematopoietic cell transplant for a myeloid malignancy or was a related donor (not recorded which). Some clones in this sample may be carry-over from other donors' samples. Each CDR3 is given with its conserved first and last residue. The D gene is left open where the match is weak. The size of a clone is reported for some rows only, either as once, few or many, or as a class for expanded clones.

J,V,size,D,CDR3,DNA
TRBJ1-2,TRBV9,.,TRBD1,CASSLGTGNYGYTF,TGTGCCAGCAGCCTCGGGACAGGGAACTATGGCTACACCTTC
TRBJ1-5,TRBV5-6,.,.,CASSGTRINQPQHF,TGTGCCAGCAGCGGGACCCGGATCAATCAGCCCCAGCATTTT
TRBJ1-3,TRBV4-3,medium-sized,.,CASSQRFGGRSGNTIYF,TGCGCCAGCAGCCAGAGGTTTGGGGGTAGAAGTGGAAACACCATATATTTT
TRBJ1-6,TRBV4-1,.,.,CASSPIPGHNSPLHF,TGCGCCAGCAGCCCAATCCCTGGACATAATTCACCCCTCCACTTT
TRBJ1-2,TRBV6-5,few,.,CASSWTENYGYTF,TGTGCCAGCAGTTGGACCGAGAACTATGGCTACACCTTC
TRBJ1-1,TRBV6-5,.,TRBD1,CASSRDRGNTEAFF,TGTGCCAGCAGCCGAGACAGGGGGAACACTGAAGCTTTCTTT
TRBJ1-6,TRBV6-1,few,TRBD1,CASSGTGGVDSPLHF,TGTGCCAGCAGTGGAACAGGGGGCGTAGATTCACCCCTCCACTTT
TRBJ2-2,TRBV6-4,few,.,CASSAAPGTGELFF,TGTGCCAGCAGTGCCGCTCCAGGGACCGGGGAGCTGTTTTTT
TRBJ1-1,TRBV25-1,.,TRBD1,CASSSTGLTEAFF,TGTGCCAGCAGCTCGACAGGGCTCACTGAAGCTTTCTTT
TRBJ1-5,TRBV30,.,TRBD1,CAWSSTVSRGNQPQHF,TGTGCCTGGAGTTCCACAGTTTCCAGGGGGAATCAGCCCCAGCATTTT
TRBJ1-2,TRBV30,few,TRBD1,CASRDRAYGYTF,TGTGCCTCCCGGGACAGGGCCTATGGCTACACCTTC
TRBJ1-1,TRBV7-3,.,TRBD1,CASSAGQGHTEAFF,TGTGCCAGCAGCGCGGGACAGGGGCACACTGAAGCTTTCTTT
TRBJ1-3,TRBV6-5,few,TRBD1,CASSYDRGSGNTIYF,TGTGCCAGCAGTTACGACAGGGGATCTGGAAACACCATATATTTT
TRBJ2-1,TRBV7-9,.,TRBD1,CASRDSNEQFF,TGTGCCAGCCGGGACAGCAATGAGCAGTTCTTC
TRBJ2-7,TRBV5-5,few,.,CASSLATGSNYEQYF,TGTGCCAGCAGCTTGGCGACAGGTAGTAACTACGAGCAGTACTTC
TRBJ2-2,TRBV7-2,few,.,CASSSLRGGTGELFF,TGTGCCAGCAGCTCCCTCAGAGGGGGCACCGGGGAGCTGTTTTTT
TRBJ2-5,TRBV27,.,.,CASSWIGQQETQYF,TGTGCCAGCAGTTGGATCGGCCAACAAGAGACCCAGTACTTC
TRBJ2-7,TRBV5-1,.,.,CASSLGRVGEQYF,TGCGCCAGCAGCTTGGGGAGGGTCGGCGAGCAGTACTTC
TRBJ1-4,TRBV4-3,.,.,CASSQDPRATNEKLFF,TGCGCCAGCAGCCAAGACCCAAGGGCAACTAATGAAAAACTGTTTTTT
TRBJ2-7,TRBV30,.,.,CAWSLILGRGHEQYF,TGTGCCTGGAGTCTCATATTGGGACGCGGGCACGAGCAGTACTTC
TRBJ1-5,TRBV10-3,once,TRBD1,CAISDDRGGGVSNQPQHF,TGTGCCATCAGTGACGACAGGGGAGGGGGGGTGAGCAATCAGCCCCAGCATTTT
TRBJ2-7,TRBV6-6,.,.,CASVRDATYEQYF,TGTGCCAGCGTCCGGGACGCCACCTACGAGCAGTACTTC
TRBJ2-7,TRBV4-2,.,TRBD1,CASSSTGGRDGQYF,TGTGCCAGCAGTTCGACAGGGGGTAGAGACGGGCAGTACTTC
TRBJ1-1,TRBV6-5,.,.,CASRDRMGTEAFF,TGTGCCAGCAGAGATAGGATGGGGACTGAAGCTTTCTTT
TRBJ2-7,TRBV6-5,.,.,CASSWGDASDEQYF,TGTGCCAGCAGTTGGGGGGACGCATCTGACGAGCAGTACTTC
TRBJ1-5,TRBV19,.,.,CASSMGQGPQHF,TGTGCCAGTAGTATGGGGCAGGGGCCCCAGCATTTT
TRBJ2-7,TRBV6-6,.,.,CASSSTLDIPHEQYF,TGTGCCAGCAGCTCCACGTTGGATATTCCACACGAGCAGTACTTC
TRBJ2-3,TRBV30,.,.,CAWRTGKGNLGTQYF,TGTGCCTGGAGAACAGGGAAAGGGAACCTGGGTACGCAGTATTTT
TRBJ2-1,TRBV2,.,TRBD1,CASSDAPHRGPYNEQFF,TGTGCCAGCAGTGATGCCCCTCACAGGGGGCCCTACAATGAGCAGTTCTTC
TRBJ1-2,TRBV7-2,.,TRBD1,CASSLESTGVIAGYTF,TGTGCCAGCAGCTTAGAAAGCACAGGGGTTATCGCTGGCTACACCTTC
TRBJ1-4,TRBV4-1,.,.,CASSQGGPNEKLFF,TGCGCCAGCAGCCAAGGAGGGCCTAATGAAAAACTGTTTTTT
TRBJ2-3,TRBV5-1,.,.,CASSLEGYTDTQYF,TGCGCCAGCAGCTTGGAGGGCTACACAGATACGCAGTATTTT
TRBJ2-3,TRBV5-1,few,.,CASSFGGPADTQYF,TGCGCCAGCAGCTTCGGGGGGCCCGCAGATACGCAGTATTTT
TRBJ1-1,TRBV30,.,.,CAWSWLNTEAFF,TGTGCCTGGAGTTGGTTGAACACTGAAGCTTTCTTT
TRBJ1-1,TRBV2,.,.,CASSEGGLVEAFF,TGTGCCAGCAGTGAAGGGGGGCTGGTTGAAGCTTTCTTT
TRBJ2-5,TRBV30,.,.,CAWSVGLVEETQYF,TGTGCCTGGAGTGTTGGCCTAGTCGAGGAGACCCAGTACTTC
TRBJ1-1,TRBV25-1,.,.,CASSEPGVNTEAFF,TGTGCCAGCAGTGAACCAGGGGTGAACACTGAAGCTTTCTTT
TRBJ2-4,TRBV19,.,TRBD2,CASSIGEGPKNIQYF,TGTGCCAGTAGTATAGGGGAGGGTCCCAAAAACATTCAGTACTTC
TRBJ2-7,TRBV30,medium-sized,.,CAWRPGGEQYF,TGTGCCTGGAGGCCCGGCGGCGAGCAGTACTTC
TRBJ2-7,TRBV6-5,.,.,CASSYGQTYEQYF,TGTGCCAGCAGTTACGGGCAGACCTACGAGCAGTACTTC
TRBJ1-1,TRBV5-1,.,.,CASSLAGGRGTEAFF,TGCGCCAGCAGCTTGGCCGGGGGCCGGGGGACTGAAGCTTTCTTT
TRBJ1-5,TRBV5-6,.,TRBD1,CASSAGQGRQPQHF,TGTGCCAGCAGCGCTGGACAGGGGAGACAGCCCCAGCATTTT
TRBJ1-1,TRBV10-3,few,.,CAISFGEDTEAFF,TGTGCCATCAGTTTTGGGGAGGACACTGAAGCTTTCTTT
TRBJ1-1,TRBV6-5,.,.,CASRQGSDAFF,TGTGCCAGCAGGCAGGGTTCGGACGCTTTCTTT
TRBJ1-4,TRBV6-1,once,.,CASSRPPPGEKLFF,TGTGCCAGCAGTCGACCGCCCCCAGGGGAAAAACTGTTTTTT
TRBJ2-1,TRBV30,.,TRBD2,CAWRRPGTNYNEQFF,TGTGCCTGGAGGAGACCCGGGACTAACTACAATGAGCAGTTCTTC
TRBJ2-7,TRBV29-1,.,.,CSVVGPNYEQYF,TGCAGCGTTGTCGGGCCAAACTACGAGCAGTACTTC